This T cell receptor beta chain appears in the sequencing data of a study of Graves' ophthalmopathy and Graves' hyperthyroidism. Other autoimmune disease, uncontrolled infection, pregnancy and lactation led to exclusion. For repertoire sequencing, the TCR beta CDR3 regions were amplified from RNA transcripts. Scientists carried out first-round RT-PCR using HTBI primers and then a second-round multiplex PCR. TCRdb itself ran the multiplex PCR reads through MiXCR, one entry per CDR3 protein. The sample includes 200,000 to 300,000 distinct CDR3 sequences, 45% of them seen just once. V was trimmed by 0 bases and J by 4 bases, leaving 19 bases between them. Germline V gene sequence: CDR1 SGHDT, CDR2 YYEEEE. The CDR3 extends over 18 amino acids.

Sequencing used peripheral blood. The gene calls are TRBV5-6 and TRBJ2-2, with D unclear. This clonotype was sampled from an adult man with Graves' ophthalmopathy. The CDR3, as DNA: TGTGCCAGCAGCTTGGCGCCCGCGAGAACTTCGGGCACCGGGGAGCTGTTTTTT. This gives the protein CASSLAPARTSGTGELFF.